This T cell receptor beta chain was obtained from a study of CD8 T cells in ankylosing spondylitis. In TCRdb, the 5' RACE reads were re-called with MiXCR into one record per CDR3 protein. The sample records around 39,000 distinct CDR3 sequences, about 17% being singletons. Sequencing input: blood. The clonotype was recovered from a male donor with ankylosing spondylitis or in good health (not recorded which).

CDR3 protein: CASSSLGLTGRDEQFF. The CDR3, as DNA: TGTGCCAGCAGTTCGCTCGGTTTGACGGGGAGGGATGAGCAGTTCTTC. The chain uses TRBV27 and TRBJ2-1; the match to TRBD2 covers 7 bases. Trimming at V came to 4 bases and at J to 8 bases, leaving 14 bases not matched to a gene. This CDR3 is 16 amino acids long. In germline, CDR1 is MNHEY, CDR2 SMNVEV (reference sequence).